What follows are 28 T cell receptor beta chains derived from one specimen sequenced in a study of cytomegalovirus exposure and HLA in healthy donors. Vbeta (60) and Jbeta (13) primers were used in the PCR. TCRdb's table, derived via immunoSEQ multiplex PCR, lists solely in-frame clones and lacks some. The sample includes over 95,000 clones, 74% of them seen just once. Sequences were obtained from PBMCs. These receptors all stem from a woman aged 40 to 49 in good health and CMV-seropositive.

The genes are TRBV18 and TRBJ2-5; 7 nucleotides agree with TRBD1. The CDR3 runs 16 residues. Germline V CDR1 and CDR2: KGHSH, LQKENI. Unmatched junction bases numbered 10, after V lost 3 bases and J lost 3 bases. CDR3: CASSPTPGRGKETQYF. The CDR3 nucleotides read TGTGCCAGCTCACCCACTCCCGGCAGGGGGAAAGAGACCCAGTACTTC.

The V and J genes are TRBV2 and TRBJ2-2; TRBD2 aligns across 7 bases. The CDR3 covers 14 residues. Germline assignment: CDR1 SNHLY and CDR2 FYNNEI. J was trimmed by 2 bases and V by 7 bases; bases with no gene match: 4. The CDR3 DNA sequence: TGTGCCAGCAAACGGGACTACAACACCGGGGAGCTGTTTTTT. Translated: CASKRDYNTGELFF.

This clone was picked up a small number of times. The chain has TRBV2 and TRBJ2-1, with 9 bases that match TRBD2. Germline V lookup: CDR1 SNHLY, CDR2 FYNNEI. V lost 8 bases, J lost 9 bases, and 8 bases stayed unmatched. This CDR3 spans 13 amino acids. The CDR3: CASLTAGGIEQFF. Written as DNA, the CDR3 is TGTGCCAGCCTGACAGCGGGGGGTATTGAGCAGTTCTTC.

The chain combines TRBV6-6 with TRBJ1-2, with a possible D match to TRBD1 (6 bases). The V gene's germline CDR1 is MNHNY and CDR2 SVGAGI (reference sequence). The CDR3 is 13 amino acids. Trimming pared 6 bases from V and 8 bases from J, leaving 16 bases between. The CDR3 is CASRATGIRGYTF. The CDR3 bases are TGTGCCAGCAGGGCCACAGGGATCCGAGGCTACACCTTC.

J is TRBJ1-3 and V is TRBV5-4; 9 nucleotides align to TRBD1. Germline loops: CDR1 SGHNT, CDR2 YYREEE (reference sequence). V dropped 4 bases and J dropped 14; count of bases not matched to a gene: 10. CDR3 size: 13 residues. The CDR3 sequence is CASSPSPGQGLYF. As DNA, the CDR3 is TGTGCCAGCAGCCCATCTCCCGGACAGGGGCTATATTTT.

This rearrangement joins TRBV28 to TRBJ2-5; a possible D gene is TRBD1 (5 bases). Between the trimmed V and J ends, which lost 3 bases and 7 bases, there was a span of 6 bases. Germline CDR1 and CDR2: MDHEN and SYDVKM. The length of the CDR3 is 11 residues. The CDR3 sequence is CASSFQGTQYF. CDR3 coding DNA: TGTGCCAGCAGTTTCCAGGGGACCCAGTACTTC.

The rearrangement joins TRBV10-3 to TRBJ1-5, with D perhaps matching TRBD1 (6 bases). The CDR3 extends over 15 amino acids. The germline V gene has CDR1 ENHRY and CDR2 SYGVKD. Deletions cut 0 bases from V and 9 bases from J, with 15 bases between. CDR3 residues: CAISESGTTGRPQHF. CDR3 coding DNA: TGTGCCATCAGTGAGTCCGGAACCACAGGGAGGCCCCAGCATTTT.

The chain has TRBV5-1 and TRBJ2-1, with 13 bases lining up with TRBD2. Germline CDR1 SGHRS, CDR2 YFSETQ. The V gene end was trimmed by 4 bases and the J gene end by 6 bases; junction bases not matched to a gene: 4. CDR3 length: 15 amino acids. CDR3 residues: CASSLRLAGGNEQFF. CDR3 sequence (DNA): TGCGCCAGCAGCCTCCGACTAGCGGGAGGCAATGAGCAGTTCTTC.

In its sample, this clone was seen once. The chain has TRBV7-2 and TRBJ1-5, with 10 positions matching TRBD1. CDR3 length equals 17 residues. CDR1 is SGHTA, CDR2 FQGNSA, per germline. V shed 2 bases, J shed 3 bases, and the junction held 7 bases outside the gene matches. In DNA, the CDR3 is TGTGCCAGCAGCTTATCAGTGACAGGGGGCGTCAATCAGCCCCAGCATTTT. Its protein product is CASSLSVTGGVNQPQHF.

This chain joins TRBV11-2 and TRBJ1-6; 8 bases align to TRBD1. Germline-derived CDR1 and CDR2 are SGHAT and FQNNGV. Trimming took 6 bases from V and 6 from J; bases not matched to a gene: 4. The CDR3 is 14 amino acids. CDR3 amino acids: CASSKDRVNSPLHF. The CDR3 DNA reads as TGTGCCAGCAGTAAGGACAGGGTTAATTCACCCCTCCACTTT.

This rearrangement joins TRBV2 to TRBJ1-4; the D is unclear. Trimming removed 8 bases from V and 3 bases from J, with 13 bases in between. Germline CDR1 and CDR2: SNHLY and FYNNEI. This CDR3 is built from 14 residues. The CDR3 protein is CASHQRRSNEKLFF. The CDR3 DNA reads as TGTGCCAGCCACCAAAGGAGGTCTAATGAAAAACTGTTTTTT.

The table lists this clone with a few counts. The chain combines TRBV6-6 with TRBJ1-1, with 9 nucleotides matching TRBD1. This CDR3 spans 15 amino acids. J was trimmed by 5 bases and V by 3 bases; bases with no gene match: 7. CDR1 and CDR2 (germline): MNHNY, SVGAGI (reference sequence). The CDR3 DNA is TGTGCCAGCAGTTATTCTCTACAGGGGGCAACTGAAGCTTTCTTT. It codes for CASSYSLQGATEAFF.

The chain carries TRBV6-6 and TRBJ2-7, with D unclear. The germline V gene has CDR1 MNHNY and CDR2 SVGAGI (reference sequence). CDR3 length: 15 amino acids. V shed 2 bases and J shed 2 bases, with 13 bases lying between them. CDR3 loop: CASSYAAPPTYEQYF. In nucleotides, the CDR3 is TGTGCCAGCAGTTACGCGGCCCCACCCACCTACGAGCAGTACTTC.

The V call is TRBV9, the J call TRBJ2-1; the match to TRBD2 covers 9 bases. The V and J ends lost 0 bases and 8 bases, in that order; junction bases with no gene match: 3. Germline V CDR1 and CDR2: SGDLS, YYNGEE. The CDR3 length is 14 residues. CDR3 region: CASSVEREADEQFF. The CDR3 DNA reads TGTGCCAGCAGCGTAGAGCGGGAGGCGGATGAGCAGTTCTTC. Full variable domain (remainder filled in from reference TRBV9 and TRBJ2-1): DSGVTQTPKHLITATGQRVTLRCSPRSGDLSVYWYQQSLDQGLQFLIQYYNGEERAKGNILERFSAQQFPDLHSELNLSSLELGDSALYFCASSVEREADEQFFGPGTRLTVL.

The CDR3 region is CASSPGHQVVNYGYTF. The CDR3 coding sequence is TGTGCCAGCAGCCCGGGACACCAAGTGGTTAACTATGGCTACACCTTC. V is TRBV28 and J is TRBJ1-2, with TRBD1 as a possible D gene (6 bases). This CDR3 spans 16 amino acids. V lost 6 bases and J lost 1, with 18 bases in between. Germline V gene sequence: CDR1 MDHEN, CDR2 SYDVKM.

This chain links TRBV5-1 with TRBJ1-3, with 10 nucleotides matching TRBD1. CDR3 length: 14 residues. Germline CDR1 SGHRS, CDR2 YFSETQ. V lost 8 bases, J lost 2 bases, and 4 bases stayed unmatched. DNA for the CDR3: TGCGCCAGTAAGACAGGGGGCGCTGGAAACACCATATATTTT. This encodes CASKTGGAGNTIYF.

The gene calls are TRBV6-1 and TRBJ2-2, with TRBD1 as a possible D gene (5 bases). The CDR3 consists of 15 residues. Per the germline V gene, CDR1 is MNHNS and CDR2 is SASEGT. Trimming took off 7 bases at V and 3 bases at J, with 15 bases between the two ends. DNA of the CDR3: TGTGCCAGCATGATAGGAAAAGGGGACACCGGGGAGCTGTTTTTT. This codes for CASMIGKGDTGELFF.

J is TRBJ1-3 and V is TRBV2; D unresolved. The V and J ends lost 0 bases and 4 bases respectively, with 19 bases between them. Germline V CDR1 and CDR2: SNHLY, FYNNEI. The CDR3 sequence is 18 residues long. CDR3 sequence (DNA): TGTGCCAGCAGTGAAGCGGGTTTGATGGGTTCCGGGGGAAACACCATATATTTT. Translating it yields CASSEAGLMGSGGNTIYF.

CDR3: CASSLGLGVRELFF. CDR3 coding DNA: TGTGCCAGTAGTTTGGGACTAGGGGTACGGGAGCTGTTTTTT. The chain uses TRBV19 and TRBJ2-2; 8 bases are shared with TRBD2. The junction had 8 bases not matched to a gene; V was cut back by 5 bases and J by 9 bases. Germline CDR1 reads LNHDA; CDR2 reads SQIVND (reference sequence). This CDR3 is built from 14 residues. Full variable domain (outside the CDR3, taken from reference TRBV19 and TRBJ2-2): DGGITQSPKYLFRKEGQNVTLSCEQNLNHDAMYWYRQDPGQGLRLIYYSQIVNDFQKGDIAEGYSVSREKKESFPLTVTSAQKNPTAFYLCASSLGLGVRELFFGEGSRLTVL.

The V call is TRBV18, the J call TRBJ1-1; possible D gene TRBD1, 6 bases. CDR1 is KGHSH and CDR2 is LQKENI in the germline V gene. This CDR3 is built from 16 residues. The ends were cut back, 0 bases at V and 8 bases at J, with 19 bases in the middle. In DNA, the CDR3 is TGTGCCAGCTCACCACCGCCCCCCGCGGGGGCAGAGGAAGCTTTCTTT. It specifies CASSPPPPAGAEEAFF.

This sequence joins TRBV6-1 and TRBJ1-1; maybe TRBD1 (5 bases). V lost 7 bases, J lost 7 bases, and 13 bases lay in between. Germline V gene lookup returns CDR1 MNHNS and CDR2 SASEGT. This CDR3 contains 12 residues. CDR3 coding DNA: TGTGCCAGCAACCCAGGGTTGGGTGAAGCTTTCTTT. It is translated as CASNPGLGEAFF.

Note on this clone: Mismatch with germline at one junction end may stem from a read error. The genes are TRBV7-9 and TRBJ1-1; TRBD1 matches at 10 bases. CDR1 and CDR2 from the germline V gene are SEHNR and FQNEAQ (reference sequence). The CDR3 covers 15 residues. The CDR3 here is CSSSLKMGQGTEAFF. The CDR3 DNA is TGTTCCAGCAGCTTAAAAATGGGACAGGGGACTGAAGCTTTCTTT.

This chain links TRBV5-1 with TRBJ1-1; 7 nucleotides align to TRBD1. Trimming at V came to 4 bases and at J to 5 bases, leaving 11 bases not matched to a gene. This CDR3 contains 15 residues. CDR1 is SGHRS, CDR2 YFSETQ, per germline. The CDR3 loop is CASSPPWTGKTEAFF. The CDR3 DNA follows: TGCGCCAGCAGCCCCCCGTGGACAGGCAAGACTGAAGCTTTCTTT.

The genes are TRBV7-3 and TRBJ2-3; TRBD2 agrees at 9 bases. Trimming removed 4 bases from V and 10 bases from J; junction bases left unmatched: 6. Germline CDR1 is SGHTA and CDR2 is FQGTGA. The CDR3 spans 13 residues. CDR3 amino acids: CASSSGLATAQYF. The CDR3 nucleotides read TGTGCCAGCAGCTCTGGACTAGCGACGGCGCAGTATTTT.

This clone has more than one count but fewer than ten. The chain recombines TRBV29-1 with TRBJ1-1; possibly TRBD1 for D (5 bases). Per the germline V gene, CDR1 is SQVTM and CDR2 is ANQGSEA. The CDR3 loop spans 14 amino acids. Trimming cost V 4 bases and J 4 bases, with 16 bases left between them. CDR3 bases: TGCAGCGTTGGGGCAGGGATTTTTCTCACTGAAGCTTTCTTT. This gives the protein CSVGAGIFLTEAFF. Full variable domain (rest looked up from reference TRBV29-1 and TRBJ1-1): SAVISQKPSRDICQRGTSLTIQCQVDSQVTMMFWYRQQPGQSLTLIATANQGSEATYESGFVIDKFPISRPNLTFSTLTVSNMSPEDSSIYLCSVGAGIFLTEAFFGQGTRLTVV.

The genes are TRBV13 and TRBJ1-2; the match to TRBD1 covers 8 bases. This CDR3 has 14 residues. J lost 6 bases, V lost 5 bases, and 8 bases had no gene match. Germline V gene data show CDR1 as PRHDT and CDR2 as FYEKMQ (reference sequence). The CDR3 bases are TGTGCCAGCAGCAATCAGGGGGCGCGTAATGGCTACACCTTC. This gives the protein CASSNQGARNGYTF.

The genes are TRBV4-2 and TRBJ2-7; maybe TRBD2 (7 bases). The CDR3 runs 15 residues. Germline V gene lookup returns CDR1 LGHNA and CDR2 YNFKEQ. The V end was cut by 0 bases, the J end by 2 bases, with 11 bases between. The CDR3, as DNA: TGTGCCAGCAGCCAAGAGTGGGGGGGCCCCTACGAGCAGTACTTC. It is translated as CASSQEWGGPYEQYF.

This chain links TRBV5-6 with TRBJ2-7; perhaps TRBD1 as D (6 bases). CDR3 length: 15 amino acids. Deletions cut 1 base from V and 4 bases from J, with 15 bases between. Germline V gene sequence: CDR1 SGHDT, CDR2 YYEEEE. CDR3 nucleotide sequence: TGTGCCAGCAGCTTGAGGTCGGCCAGGGGTTACGAGCAGTACTTC. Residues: CASSLRSARGYEQYF.